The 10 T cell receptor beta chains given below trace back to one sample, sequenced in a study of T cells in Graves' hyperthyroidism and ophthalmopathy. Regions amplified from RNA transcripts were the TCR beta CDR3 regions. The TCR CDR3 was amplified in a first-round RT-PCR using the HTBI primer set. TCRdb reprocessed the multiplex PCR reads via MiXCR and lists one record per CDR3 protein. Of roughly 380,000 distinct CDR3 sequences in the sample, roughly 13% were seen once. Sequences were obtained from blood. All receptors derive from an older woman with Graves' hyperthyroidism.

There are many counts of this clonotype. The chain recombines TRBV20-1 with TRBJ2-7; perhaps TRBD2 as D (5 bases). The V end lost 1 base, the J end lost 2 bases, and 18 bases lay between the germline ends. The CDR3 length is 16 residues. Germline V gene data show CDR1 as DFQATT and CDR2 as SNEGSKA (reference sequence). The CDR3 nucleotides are TGCAGTGCTAGAGTCCGGGGAGAACACCTAACCTACGAGCAGTACTTC. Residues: CSARVRGEHLTYEQYF.

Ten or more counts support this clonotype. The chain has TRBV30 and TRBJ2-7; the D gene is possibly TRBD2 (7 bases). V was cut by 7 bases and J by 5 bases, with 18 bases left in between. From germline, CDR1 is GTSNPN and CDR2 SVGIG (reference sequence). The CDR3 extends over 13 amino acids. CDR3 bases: TGTGCCTCCATGTATGGGGGGGCCGACGAGCAGTACTTC. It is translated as CASMYGGADEQYF.

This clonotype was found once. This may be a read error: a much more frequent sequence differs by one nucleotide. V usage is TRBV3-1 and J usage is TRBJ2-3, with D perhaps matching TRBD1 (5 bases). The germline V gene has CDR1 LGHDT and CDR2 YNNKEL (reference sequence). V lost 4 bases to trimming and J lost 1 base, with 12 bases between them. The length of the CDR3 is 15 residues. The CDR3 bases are TGTGCCAGCAGCCCAGATACGACAGGCACAGATACGCAGTATTTT. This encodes CASSPDTTGTDTQYF.

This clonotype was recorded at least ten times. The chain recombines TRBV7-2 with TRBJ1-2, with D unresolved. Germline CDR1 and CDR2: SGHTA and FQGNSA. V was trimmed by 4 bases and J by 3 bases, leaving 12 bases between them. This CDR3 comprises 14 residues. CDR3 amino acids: CASSSAQADYGYTF. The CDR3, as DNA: TGTGCCAGCAGCTCCGCTCAAGCGGACTATGGCTACACCTTC.

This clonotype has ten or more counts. CDR3 sequence: CASKDSGRAPSYEQYF. The CDR3 DNA follows: TGTGCCAGCAAAGATAGCGGGAGGGCTCCATCCTACGAGCAGTACTTC. The chain uses TRBV28 and TRBJ2-7; TRBD2 matches 11 bases. V trimming: 7 bases; J trimming: 1 base; junction bases outside the gene matches: 9. Germline assignment: CDR1 MDHEN and CDR2 SYDVKM. This CDR3 has 16 amino acids.

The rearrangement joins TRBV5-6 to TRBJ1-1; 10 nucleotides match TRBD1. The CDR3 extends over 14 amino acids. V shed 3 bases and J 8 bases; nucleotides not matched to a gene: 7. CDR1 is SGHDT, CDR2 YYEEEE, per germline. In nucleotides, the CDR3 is TGTGCCAGCAGCTACCCGACAGGGGGCGCGGAAGCTTTCTTT. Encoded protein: CASSYPTGGAEAFF.

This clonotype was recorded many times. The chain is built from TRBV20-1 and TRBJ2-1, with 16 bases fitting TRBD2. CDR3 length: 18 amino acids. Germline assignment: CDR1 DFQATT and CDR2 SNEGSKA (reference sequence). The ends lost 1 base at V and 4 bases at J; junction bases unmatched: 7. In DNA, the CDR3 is TGCAGTGCTAGAGTAGGGACTAGCGGGAGGGGTTGGTACAATGAGCAGTTCTTC. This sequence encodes CSARVGTSGRGWYNEQFF.

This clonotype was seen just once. CDR3 loop: CASSSLTSGRAYEQYF. CDR3 coding DNA: TGTGCCAGCAGTTCTCTGACTAGCGGGAGGGCCTACGAGCAGTACTTC. This chain uses TRBV27 with TRBJ2-7, with TRBD2 matching over 14 bases. This CDR3 has 16 amino acids. With V trimmed by 4 bases and J by 2 bases, 4 bases remained unmatched. Germline V CDR1 and CDR2: MNHEY, SMNVEV (reference sequence).

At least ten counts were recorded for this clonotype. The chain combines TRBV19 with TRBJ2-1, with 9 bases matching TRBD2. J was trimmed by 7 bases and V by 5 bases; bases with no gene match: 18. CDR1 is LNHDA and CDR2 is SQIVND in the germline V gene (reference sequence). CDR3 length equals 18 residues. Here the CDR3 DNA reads TGTGCCAGTAGTGCGAAACCTAGCGGGGCCTCCACCCGAAATGAGCAGTTCTTC. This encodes CASSAKPSGASTRNEQFF.

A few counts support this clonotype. The chain's CDR3 is CASSQNINYGYTF. The CDR3 DNA reads as TGTGCCAGCAGCCAAAACATAAACTATGGCTACACCTTC. V usage is TRBV3-1 and J usage is TRBJ1-2; D unclear. The germline V gene has CDR1 LGHDT and CDR2 YNNKEL (reference sequence). CDR3 length: 13 residues. Trimming left V 2 bases short and J 2 bases short, with 6 bases between.